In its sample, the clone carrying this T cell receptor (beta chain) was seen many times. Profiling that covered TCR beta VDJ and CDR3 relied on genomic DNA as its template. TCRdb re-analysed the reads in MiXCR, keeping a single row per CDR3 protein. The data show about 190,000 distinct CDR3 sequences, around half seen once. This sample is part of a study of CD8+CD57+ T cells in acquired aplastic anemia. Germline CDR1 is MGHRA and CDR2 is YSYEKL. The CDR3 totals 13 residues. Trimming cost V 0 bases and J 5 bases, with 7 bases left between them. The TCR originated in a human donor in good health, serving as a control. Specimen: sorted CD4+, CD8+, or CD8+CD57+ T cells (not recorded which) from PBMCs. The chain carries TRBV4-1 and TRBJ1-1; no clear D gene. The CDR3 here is CASSQETWTEAFF. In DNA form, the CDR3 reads TGCGCCAGCAGCCAAGAGACGTGGACTGAAGCTTTCTTT.